A single sample gave rise to the 30 T cell receptor beta chains below, sequenced in a study of a mutant IDH1 vaccine in newly diagnosed glioma (dated by TCRdb to the early 2020s). The library was generated by the immunoSEQ multiplex PCR assay. As stored in TCRdb, this immuneACCESS dataset retains in-frame rearrangements with V and J assigned. A fraction of the clones does not appear; measured against another copy, unresolved V genes explain less than half of the discrepancy, and the remainder lacks a known reason. For this sample the table gives under 50,000 clones, of which under 95% were detected only once. Around 4% of the sample goes to the ten largest clones. Their antigens are not known. The time point label here, explained by the study, means: week 23, last vaccination. Each vaccine dose, consisting of 300 ug of a 20-mer mutant IDH1 peptide in Montanide, was administered subcutaneously with topical imiquimod.

The specimen was PBMCs, collected from a glioma patient whose treatment included an IDH1 peptide vaccine. The origin of the receptors is a man aged 50-59 years with glioma.

V gene TRBV11-2 combines with J gene TRBJ2-7, with D hard to call. This CDR3 comprises 13 residues. V was cut by 1 base and J by 3 bases, with 7 bases left in between. CDR1 is SGHAT and CDR2 is FQNNGV in the germline V gene. CDR3: CASSLVSYYEQYF. The CDR3 region has the DNA TGTGCCAGCAGCTTAGTCAGCTACTACGAGCAGTACTTC. Variable domain in full (rest from reference TRBV11-2 and TRBJ2-7): EAGVAQSPRYKIIEKRQSVAFWCNPISGHATLYWYQQILGQGPKLLIQFQNNGVVDDSQLPKDRFSAERLKGVDSTLKIQPAKLEDSAVYLCASSLVSYYEQYFGPGTRLTVT.

The rearrangement uses TRBV6-6 and TRBJ1-2; D not certain. The V and J ends lost 0 bases and 6 bases respectively, with 14 bases between them. Germline values: CDR1 MNHNY, CDR2 SVGAGI (reference sequence). This CDR3 comprises 15 residues. The CDR3 DNA is TGTGCCAGCAGTTACTCGCGGGAGGGTGGTGATGGCTACACCTTC. Translating it yields CASSYSREGGDGYTF.

The chain employs TRBV27 and TRBJ2-5; 8 bases align to TRBD2. The CDR3 has 15 amino acids. Germline V gene lookup returns CDR1 MNHEY and CDR2 SMNVEV (reference sequence). V lost 7 bases and J lost 5; bases outside the gene matches: 12. Written as DNA, the CDR3 is TGTGCCAGCATGGACCCCGGGGGGGGCACGGAGACCCAGTACTTC. It specifies CASMDPGGGTETQYF.

The J gene is TRBJ2-1, the V gene TRBV6-4, with 8 bases matching TRBD2. Trimming at V came to 8 bases and at J to 7 bases, leaving 13 bases not matched to a gene. The CDR3 is 15 amino acids. Germline V gene lookup returns CDR1 MRHNA and CDR2 SNTAGT. The CDR3 here is CASAREAGAPNEQFF. The DNA of the CDR3 is TGTGCCAGCGCTAGAGAAGCGGGGGCCCCAAATGAGCAGTTCTTC.

V and J are TRBV6-5 and TRBJ2-5; D remains unclear. V lost 4 bases and J lost 4, with 7 bases in between. The CDR3 runs to 12 residues. Germline V CDR1 and CDR2: MNHEY, SVGAGI. The CDR3 DNA follows: TGTGCCAGCAGTTCCTCCGGAGAGACCCAGTACTTC. This codes for CASSSSGETQYF.

The chain uses TRBV7-6 and TRBJ2-7; TRBD2 matches 8 bases. CDR1 is SGHVS and CDR2 is FNYEAQ in the germline V gene. V dropped 5 bases and J dropped 7; count of bases not matched to a gene: 13. The CDR3 length is 15 residues. CDR3 in DNA: TGTGCCAGCAGCGCCTGGACGGGAGGGGCGGAAGAGCAGTACTTC. Its protein product is CASSAWTGGAEEQYF.

The gene calls are TRBV4-1 and TRBJ1-5, with TRBD1 matching 10 bases. The CDR3 extends over 16 amino acids. Germline V lookup: CDR1 MGHRA, CDR2 YSYEKL. V gave up 4 bases and J gave up 2 bases; unmatched junction bases: 5. As DNA, the CDR3 is TGCGCCAGCAGCCCTTTGACAGGGGGCGGCAATCAGCCCCAGCATTTT. It codes for CASSPLTGGGNQPQHF.

V and J are TRBV2 and TRBJ1-5, with unresolved D. This CDR3 is built from 13 residues. From germline, CDR1 is SNHLY and CDR2 FYNNEI. V was trimmed by 6 bases and J by 0 bases, leaving 6 bases between them. The CDR3 loop reads CASRSGSNQPQHF. The CDR3 coding sequence is TGTGCCAGCAGGTCCGGTAGCAATCAGCCCCAGCATTTT.

The V gene is TRBV25-1, the J gene TRBJ1-2; 7 positions match TRBD1. Trimming removed 2 bases from V and 4 bases from J; junction bases left unmatched: 7. This CDR3 has 15 amino acids. Germline V gene sequence: CDR1 MGHDK, CDR2 SYGVNS. CDR3: CASSEHGQVPYGYTF. DNA of the CDR3: TGTGCCAGCAGTGAACACGGACAGGTCCCCTATGGCTACACCTTC.

V and J are TRBV6-5 and TRBJ2-7; D is possibly TRBD2 (6 bases). Germline CDR1 and CDR2: MNHEY and SVGAGI. CDR3 length: 15 residues. Trimming took 5 bases from V and 2 from J, leaving 16 bases between them. As DNA, the CDR3 is TGTGCCAGCAGTCGCGGGGAGTCCACGACCTACGAGCAGTACTTC. This sequence encodes CASSRGESTTYEQYF.

This clone is a singleton in its sample. The chain uses TRBV19 and TRBJ2-3, with D possibly called TRBD1 or TRBD2 (5 bases each). V was clipped by 4 bases and J by 0 bases, with 11 bases between them. The germline V gene encodes CDR1 LNHDA and CDR2 SQIVND (reference sequence). CDR3 size: 15 residues. CDR3 region: CASSTDGASTDTQYF. The CDR3 DNA reads as TGTGCCAGTAGTACGGACGGGGCTAGCACAGATACGCAGTATTTT.

This clone is a singleton in its sample. The chain uses TRBV11-2 and TRBJ1-2, with TRBD1 as a possible D gene (5 bases). V lost 4 bases, J lost 3 bases, and 18 bases lay in between. The length of the CDR3 is 16 residues. Germline loops: CDR1 SGHAT, CDR2 FQNNGV. In nucleotides, the CDR3 is TGTGCCAGCAGCTCGGACCGGGGCCGGTTCTACTATGGCTACACCTTC. Its protein product is CASSSDRGRFYYGYTF.

The chain employs TRBV12-5 and TRBJ2-5; 10 bases match TRBD1. CDR1 LGHNT and CDR2 FRNRAP come from the germline V gene. With V trimmed by 1 base and J by 4 bases, 3 bases remained unmatched. There are 15 residues in the CDR3. CDR3 in amino acids: CASGLGGQGRETQYF. The CDR3 coding sequence is TGTGCTAGTGGTTTGGGGGGACAGGGGCGAGAGACCCAGTACTTC.

The V gene is TRBV11-1, the J gene TRBJ1-1; 7 positions agree with TRBD1. The germline V gene has CDR1 SGHAT and CDR2 FQDESV (reference sequence). V lost 0 bases and J lost 7; bases outside the gene matches: 5. The CDR3 has 14 residues. CDR3 DNA: TGTGCCAGCAGCTTAGCGCACAGGGGAAATGAAGCTTTCTTT. Protein product: CASSLAHRGNEAFF.

The chain links TRBV6-5 to TRBJ1-2, with a possible D match to TRBD1 (6 bases). Germline V gives CDR1 MNHEY, CDR2 SVGAGI. This CDR3 has 14 residues. Trimming removed 1 base at V and 6 bases at J, with 12 bases between. The CDR3 DNA follows: TGTGCCAGCAGTTACTGGGGGGCAGGGGATGGCTACACCTTC. This gives the protein CASSYWGAGDGYTF.

This clone appeared a few times. The chain recombines TRBV6-1 with TRBJ2-7; 8 bases map to TRBD2. J lost 2 bases, V lost 1 base, and 7 bases had no gene match. Germline CDR1 MNHNS, CDR2 SASEGT. There are 16 residues in the CDR3. The CDR3 reads CASSEGVIAGTYEQYF. CDR3 DNA: TGTGCCAGCAGTGAAGGCGTGATAGCGGGAACCTACGAGCAGTACTTC.

The CDR3 DNA is TGTGCCATCAGTGGCCTAGCTTCAAGCGGGGTCTACAATGAGCAGTTCTTC. This codes for CAISGLASSGVYNEQFF. This chain joins TRBV10-3 and TRBJ2-1, with 7 positions matching TRBD2. The CDR3 spans 17 residues. From germline, CDR1 is ENHRY and CDR2 SYGVKD. After removal of 4 bases from V and 3 bases from J, the junction contained 12 bases not matched to a gene.

Concerning this clone: A junction boundary mismatches the germline segment, possibly from a read error. The chain is built from TRBV7-7 and TRBJ2-5; no clear D gene. Germline V gene sequence: CDR1 SSHAT, CDR2 FNYEAQ (reference sequence). The CDR3 extends over 13 amino acids. CDR3 amino acids: CASSYGPGETQYF. Written as DNA, the CDR3 is TGTGCTAGCAGTTACGGACCTGGAGAGACCCAGTACTTC.

Written as DNA, the CDR3 is TGCGCCAGCAGCCAGTTGACAGGGTCCAATCAGCCCCAGCATTTT. This codes for CASSQLTGSNQPQHF. This chain uses TRBV4-3 with TRBJ1-5, with 7 positions matching TRBD1. This CDR3 contains 15 residues. The V and J ends lost 3 bases and 3 bases, in that order; junction bases with no gene match: 5. Germline CDR1 is LGHNA and CDR2 is YSLEER.

The chain employs TRBV10-3 and TRBJ2-3, with 8 bases that match TRBD1. The trim removed 6 bases at V and 5 bases at J, leaving 4 bases unmatched. The CDR3 is 13 amino acids. CDR1 and CDR2 from the germline V gene are ENHRY and SYGVKD. CDR3: CAISEDREDTQYF. In nucleotides, the CDR3 is TGTGCCATCAGCGAGGACAGGGAAGATACGCAGTATTTT.

The V gene is TRBV6-5, the J gene TRBJ1-4; 8 bases agree with TRBD1. CDR3 length: 14 residues. The J segment lost 0 bases and the V segment lost 6 bases, leaving 0 bases of the junction unmatched. Germline V CDR1 and CDR2: MNHEY, SVGAGI. The CDR3, as DNA: TGTGCCAGCAGGGACAGGGCAACTAATGAAAAACTGTTTTTT. Translated, it gives CASRDRATNEKLFF.

The chain has TRBV30 and TRBJ1-2, with D maybe TRBD1 (6 bases). This CDR3 region has 12 residues. CDR1 GTSNPN and CDR2 SVGIG come from the germline V gene (reference sequence). Trimming removed 3 bases at V and 9 bases at J, with 14 bases between. CDR3: CAWRPRGGSYTF. DNA of the CDR3: TGTGCCTGGAGGCCGAGGGGGGGTAGCTACACCTTC.

The chain carries TRBV14 and TRBJ2-5, with 7 bases identical to TRBD2. This CDR3 spans 14 amino acids. CDR1 and CDR2 from the germline V gene are SGHDN and FVKESK. V gave up 4 bases and J gave up 1 base; unmatched junction bases: 3. The CDR3 here is CASSPLAVQETQYF. DNA for the CDR3: TGTGCCAGCAGCCCTCTAGCGGTCCAAGAGACCCAGTACTTC.

The chain combines TRBV19 with TRBJ2-7; D unresolved. Trimming removed 3 bases from V and 5 bases from J, with 11 bases in between. The CDR3 consists of 13 residues. Per the germline V gene, CDR1 is LNHDA and CDR2 is SQIVND (reference sequence). The CDR3 reads CASSMTRRHEQYF. In DNA, the CDR3 is TGTGCCAGTAGTATGACGAGACGGCACGAGCAGTACTTC.

The sample holds a few counts of this clone. The rearrangement uses TRBV7-8 and TRBJ1-4, with D unclear. Germline values: CDR1 SGHVS, CDR2 FQNEAQ. V was clipped by 1 base and J by 4 bases, with 10 bases between them. This CDR3 has 15 residues. This chain's CDR3 is CASSLGRENNEKLFF. The CDR3 DNA reads TGTGCCAGCAGCTTAGGTCGAGAGAATAATGAAAAACTGTTTTTT.

Only one count was recorded for this clone. The rearrangement uses TRBV18 and TRBJ1-4; 7 positions match TRBD1. The junction had 2 bases not matched to a gene; V was cut back by 6 bases and J by 1 base. Germline V gene sequence: CDR1 KGHSH, CDR2 LQKENI. This CDR3 comprises 14 residues. This CDR3 reads CASSRDRTNEKLFF. CDR3 sequence (DNA): TGTGCCAGCTCCCGGGACAGAACTAATGAAAAACTGTTTTTT.

The chain combines TRBV5-1 with TRBJ2-1; D possibly corresponds to TRBD1 (6 bases). In germline, CDR1 is SGHRS, CDR2 YFSETQ. The CDR3 totals 15 residues. The V end lost 0 bases, the J end lost 0 bases, and 7 bases lay between the germline ends. CDR3 bases: TGCGCCAGCAGCTTGGGGGGGCGCTCCTACAATGAGCAGTTCTTC. Translating it yields CASSLGGRSYNEQFF.

This clone appeared once. The CDR3 is CASSLAGYF. The CDR3 nucleotides read TGCGCCAGCAGCTTGGCCGGGTACTTC. The gene calls are TRBV5-1 and TRBJ2-7, with D unresolved. The CDR3 contains 9 residues. Germline V gene sequence: CDR1 SGHRS, CDR2 YFSETQ. Trimming pared 0 bases from V and 12 bases from J, leaving 4 bases between.

V and J are TRBV7-9 and TRBJ2-7, with D possibly being TRBD1 (6 bases). CDR1 is SEHNR and CDR2 is FQNEAQ in the germline V gene (reference sequence). V lost 1 base, J lost 6 bases, and 16 bases lay in between. The CDR3 has 15 residues. The CDR3, as DNA: TGTGCCAGCAGCTTAGGGGGCAGGGGTTCTCGCGAGCAGTACTTC. It translates to CASSLGGRGSREQYF.

The chain links TRBV11-3 to TRBJ1-1; maybe TRBD1 (5 bases). Germline lookup yields CDR1 SGHNT and CDR2 YENEEA. The CDR3 is 14 residues long. The ends were cut back, 1 base at V and 4 bases at J, with 10 bases in the middle. Here the CDR3 reads CASSLVPGLTEAFF. In DNA form, the CDR3 reads TGTGCCAGCAGCTTAGTGCCAGGGCTCACTGAAGCTTTCTTT.